This passage covers 3 T cell receptor beta chains from one sample sequenced in a study of identical twins. TCRdb analysed the 5' RACE reads with MiXCR anew, one entry per CDR3 protein. The sample has hundreds of thousands of distinct CDR3 sequences, roughly 6% seen once. The sample consisted of naive T cells sorted from blood. The receptors stem from a young man in good health.

The sample holds a few counts of this clonotype. This chain connects TRBV12-3 or TRBV12-4 to TRBJ1-2; D remains unclear. V lost 10 bases to trimming and J lost 4 bases, with 19 bases between them. The CDR3 runs 14 residues. The CDR3 sequence: CATSESRGGYGYTF. The CDR3 DNA sequence: TGTGCCACTAGTGAGAGCCGGGGAGGCTATGGCTACACCTTC.

This clonotype was seen ten or more times. The rearrangement links TRBV12-3 or TRBV12-4 to TRBJ2-7; D might be TRBD1 (5 bases). V was shortened by 3 bases and J by 4 bases, with 10 bases between the two germline ends. The CDR3 loop spans 13 amino acids. Here the CDR3 DNA reads TGTGCCAGCAGTTTGTGGGGCCCTTACGAGCAGTACGTC. Amino acids: CASSLWGPYEQYV.

V usage is TRBV20-1 and J usage is TRBJ2-5; 13 bases are a match to TRBD2. The CDR3 is 17 amino acids. Per germline, CDR1 DFQATT and CDR2 SNEGSKA (reference sequence). Germline trimming cut 6 bases from V and 3 bases from J; bases unmatched to any gene: 13. The CDR3 protein is CSAPPGLAGMGKETQYF. The CDR3 bases are TGCAGTGCCCCTCCGGGACTAGCGGGAATGGGAAAAGAGACCCAGTACTTC.